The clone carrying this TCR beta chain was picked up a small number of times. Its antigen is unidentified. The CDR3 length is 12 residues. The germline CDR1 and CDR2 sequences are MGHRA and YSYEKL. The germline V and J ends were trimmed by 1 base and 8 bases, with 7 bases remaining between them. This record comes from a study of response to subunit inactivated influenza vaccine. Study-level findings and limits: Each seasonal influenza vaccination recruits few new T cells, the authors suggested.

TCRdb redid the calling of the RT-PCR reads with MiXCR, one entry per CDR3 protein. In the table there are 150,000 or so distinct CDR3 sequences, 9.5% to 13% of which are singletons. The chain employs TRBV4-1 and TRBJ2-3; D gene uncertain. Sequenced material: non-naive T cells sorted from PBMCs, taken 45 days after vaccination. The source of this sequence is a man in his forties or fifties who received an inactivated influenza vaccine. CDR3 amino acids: CASSQVRGTQYF. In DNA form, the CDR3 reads TGCGCCAGCAGCCAAGTCCGCGGTACGCAGTATTTT.